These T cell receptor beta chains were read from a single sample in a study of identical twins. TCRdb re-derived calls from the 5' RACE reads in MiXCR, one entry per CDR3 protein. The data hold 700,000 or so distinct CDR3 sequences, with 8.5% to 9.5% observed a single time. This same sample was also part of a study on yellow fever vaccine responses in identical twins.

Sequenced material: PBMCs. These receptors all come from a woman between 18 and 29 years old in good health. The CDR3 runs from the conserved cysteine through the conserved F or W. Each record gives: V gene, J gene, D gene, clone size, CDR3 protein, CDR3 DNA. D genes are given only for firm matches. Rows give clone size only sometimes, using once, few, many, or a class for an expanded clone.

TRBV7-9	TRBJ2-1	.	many	CASSLYAGNEQFF	TGTGCCAGCAGCTTATACGCCGGCAATGAGCAGTTCTTC
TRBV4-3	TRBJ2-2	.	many	CASSQEGNIGGELFF	TGCGCCAGCAGCCAAGAAGGGAACATCGGCGGGGAGCTGTTTTTT
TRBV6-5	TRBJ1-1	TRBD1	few	CASRFGSGQGNTEAFF	TGTGCCAGCCGTTTTGGGAGCGGACAGGGGAACACTGAAGCTTTCTTT
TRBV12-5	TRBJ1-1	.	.	CASGLDRPGSVEAFF	TGTGCTAGTGGTTTGGACCGCCCAGGGAGTGTTGAAGCTTTCTTT
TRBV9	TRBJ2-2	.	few	CASSPVTLPGELFF	TGTGCCAGCAGCCCGGTAACTCTTCCCGGGGAGCTGTTTTTT
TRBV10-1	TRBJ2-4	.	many	CASSDRGDNIQYF	TGCGCCAGCAGTGACAGGGGAGATAACATTCAGTACTTC
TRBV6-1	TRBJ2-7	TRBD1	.	CASSAHRGSYEQYF	TGTGCCAGCAGTGCCCACAGGGGCTCCTACGAGCAGTACTTC
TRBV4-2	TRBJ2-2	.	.	CASSQSGDSTGELFF	TGTGCCAGCAGCCAGTCGGGGGACAGTACCGGGGAGCTGTTTTTT
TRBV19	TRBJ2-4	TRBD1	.	CASRRRPGQGLNIQYF	TGTGCCAGTAGGCGACGGCCGGGACAGGGGCTCAACATTCAGTACTTC
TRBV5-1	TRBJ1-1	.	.	CASSLEAHTEAFF	TGCGCCAGCAGCTTGGAGGCCCACACTGAAGCTTTCTTT
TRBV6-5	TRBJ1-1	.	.	CASSYSRQGLAEAFF	TGTGCCAGCAGTTACTCGAGGCAGGGGCTAGCTGAAGCTTTCTTT
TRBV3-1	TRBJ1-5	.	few	CASSQGPLRPQHF	TGTGCCAGCAGCCAGGGACCCCTGCGGCCCCAGCATTTT
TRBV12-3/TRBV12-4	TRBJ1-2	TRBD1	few	CASSLKGGDGYTF	TGTGCCAGCAGTTTGAAAGGGGGCGATGGCTACACCTTC